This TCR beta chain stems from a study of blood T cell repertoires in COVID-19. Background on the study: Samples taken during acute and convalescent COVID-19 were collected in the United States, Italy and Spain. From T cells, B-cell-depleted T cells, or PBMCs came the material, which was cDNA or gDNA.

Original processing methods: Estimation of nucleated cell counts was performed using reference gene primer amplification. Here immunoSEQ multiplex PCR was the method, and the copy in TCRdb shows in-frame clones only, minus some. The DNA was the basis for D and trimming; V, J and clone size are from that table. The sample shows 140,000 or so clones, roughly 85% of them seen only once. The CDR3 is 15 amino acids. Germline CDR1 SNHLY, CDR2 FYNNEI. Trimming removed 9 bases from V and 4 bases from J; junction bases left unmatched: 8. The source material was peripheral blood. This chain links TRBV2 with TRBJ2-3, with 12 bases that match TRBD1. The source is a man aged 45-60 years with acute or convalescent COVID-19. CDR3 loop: CARPPGQGASDTQYF. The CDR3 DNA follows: TGTGCCAGACCTCCGGGACAGGGGGCGTCAGATACGCAGTATTTT.